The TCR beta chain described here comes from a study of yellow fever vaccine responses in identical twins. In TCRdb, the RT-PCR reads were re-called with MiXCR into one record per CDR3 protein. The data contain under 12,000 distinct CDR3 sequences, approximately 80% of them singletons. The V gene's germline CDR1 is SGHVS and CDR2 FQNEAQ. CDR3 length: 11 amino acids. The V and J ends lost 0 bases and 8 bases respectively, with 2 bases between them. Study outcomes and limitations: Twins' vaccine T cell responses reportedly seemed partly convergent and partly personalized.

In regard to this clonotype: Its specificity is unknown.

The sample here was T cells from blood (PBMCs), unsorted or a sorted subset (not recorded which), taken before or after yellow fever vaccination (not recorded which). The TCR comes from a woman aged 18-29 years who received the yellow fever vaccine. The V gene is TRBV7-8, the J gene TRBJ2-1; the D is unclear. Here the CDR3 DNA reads TGTGCCAGCAGCTTAGCCTATGAGCAGTTCTTC. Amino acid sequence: CASSLAYEQFF.